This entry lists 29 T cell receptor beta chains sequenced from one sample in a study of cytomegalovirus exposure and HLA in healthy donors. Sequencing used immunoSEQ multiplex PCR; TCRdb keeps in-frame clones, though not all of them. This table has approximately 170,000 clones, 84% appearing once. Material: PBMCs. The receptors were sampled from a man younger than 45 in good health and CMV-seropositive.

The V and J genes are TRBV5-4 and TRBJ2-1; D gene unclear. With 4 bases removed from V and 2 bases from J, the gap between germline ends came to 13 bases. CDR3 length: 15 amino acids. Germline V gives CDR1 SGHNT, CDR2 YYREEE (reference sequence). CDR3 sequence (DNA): TGTGCCAGCAGCGCCAGCCTTAGCCCCTACAATGAGCAGTTCTTC. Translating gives CASSASLSPYNEQFF.

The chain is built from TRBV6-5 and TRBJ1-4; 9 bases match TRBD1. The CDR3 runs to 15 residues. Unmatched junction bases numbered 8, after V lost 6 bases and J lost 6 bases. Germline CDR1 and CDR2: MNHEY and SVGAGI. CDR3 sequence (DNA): TGTGCCAGCAGGTCGCCGGGACAGGGCCATGAAAAACTGTTTTTT. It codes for CASRSPGQGHEKLFF.

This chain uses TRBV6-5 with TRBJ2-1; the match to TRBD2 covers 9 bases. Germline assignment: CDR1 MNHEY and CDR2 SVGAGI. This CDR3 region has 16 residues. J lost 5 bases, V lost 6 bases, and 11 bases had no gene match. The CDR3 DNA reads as TGTGCCAGCAGGTACCTATCTAGCGGGGAAGACAATGAGCAGTTCTTC. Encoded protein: CASRYLSSGEDNEQFF.

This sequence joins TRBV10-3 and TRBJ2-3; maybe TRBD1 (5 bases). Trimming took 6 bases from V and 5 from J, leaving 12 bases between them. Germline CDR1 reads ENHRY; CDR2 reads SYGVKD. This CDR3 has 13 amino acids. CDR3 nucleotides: TGTGCCATCAGCCGTGACAGAGGAGATACGCAGTATTTT. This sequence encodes CAISRDRGDTQYF.

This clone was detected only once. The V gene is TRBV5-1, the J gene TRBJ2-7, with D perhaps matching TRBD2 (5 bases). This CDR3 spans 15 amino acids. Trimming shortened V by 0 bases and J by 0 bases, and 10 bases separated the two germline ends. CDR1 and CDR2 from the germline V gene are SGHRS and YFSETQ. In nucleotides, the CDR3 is TGCGCCAGCAGCTTGGACAGACTAAGCTCCTACGAGCAGTACTTC. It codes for CASSLDRLSSYEQYF. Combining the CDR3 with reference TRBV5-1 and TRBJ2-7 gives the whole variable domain KAGVTQTPRYLIKTRGQQVTLSCSPISGHRSVSWYQQTPGQGLQFLFEYFSETQRNKGNFPGRFSGRQFSNSRSEMNVSTLELGDSALYLCASSLDRLSSYEQYFGPGTRLTVT.

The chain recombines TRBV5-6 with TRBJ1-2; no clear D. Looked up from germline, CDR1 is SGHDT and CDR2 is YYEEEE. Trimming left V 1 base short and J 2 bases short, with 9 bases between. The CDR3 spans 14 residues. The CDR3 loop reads CASSLLTQNYGYTF. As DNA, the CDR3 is TGTGCCAGCAGCTTGTTGACACAGAACTATGGCTACACCTTC.

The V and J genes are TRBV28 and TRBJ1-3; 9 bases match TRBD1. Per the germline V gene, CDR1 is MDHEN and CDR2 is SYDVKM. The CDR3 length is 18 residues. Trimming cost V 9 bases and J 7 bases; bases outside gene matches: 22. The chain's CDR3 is CASHSLPHTGGWSNTIYF. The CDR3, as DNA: TGTGCCAGTCATAGTCTCCCGCATACAGGGGGCTGGAGTAACACCATATATTTT.

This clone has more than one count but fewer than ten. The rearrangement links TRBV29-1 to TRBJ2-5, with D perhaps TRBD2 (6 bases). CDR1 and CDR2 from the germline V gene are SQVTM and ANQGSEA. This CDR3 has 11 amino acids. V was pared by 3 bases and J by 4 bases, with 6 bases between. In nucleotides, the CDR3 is TGCAGCGTTGAGGAGGGAGAGACCCAGTACTTC. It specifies CSVEEGETQYF. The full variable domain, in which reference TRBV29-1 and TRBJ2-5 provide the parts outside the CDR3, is SAVISQKPSRDICQRGTSLTIQCQVDSQVTMMFWYRQQPGQSLTLIATANQGSEATYESGFVIDKFPISRPNLTFSTLTVSNMSPEDSSIYLCSVEEGETQYFGPGTRLLVL.

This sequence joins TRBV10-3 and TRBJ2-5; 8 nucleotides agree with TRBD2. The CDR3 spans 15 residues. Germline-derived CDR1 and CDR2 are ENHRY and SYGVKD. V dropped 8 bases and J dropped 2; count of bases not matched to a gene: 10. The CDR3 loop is CAIGAGGTLQETQYF. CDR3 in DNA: TGTGCCATCGGGGCGGGGGGTACCTTACAAGAGACCCAGTACTTC.

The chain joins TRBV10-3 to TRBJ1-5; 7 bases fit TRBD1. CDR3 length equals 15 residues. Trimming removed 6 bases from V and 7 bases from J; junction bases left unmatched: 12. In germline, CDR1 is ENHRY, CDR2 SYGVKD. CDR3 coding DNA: TGTGCCATCAGCTCCGACAGGGTGACAGGGCAGCCCCAGCATTTT. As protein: CAISSDRVTGQPQHF.

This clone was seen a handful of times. The CDR3 region is CASSPRYLRTEYQVPRKQYF. CDR3 sequence (DNA): TGTGCCAGCAGCCCCCGCTATCTTAGGACAGAATACCAGGTTCCACGAAAGCAGTACTTC. The V and J genes are TRBV7-6 and TRBJ2-7, with D tentatively TRBD1 (6 bases). This CDR3 comprises 20 residues. Germline assignment: CDR1 SGHVS and CDR2 FNYEAQ. V was shortened by 5 bases and J by 8 bases, with 37 bases between the two germline ends.

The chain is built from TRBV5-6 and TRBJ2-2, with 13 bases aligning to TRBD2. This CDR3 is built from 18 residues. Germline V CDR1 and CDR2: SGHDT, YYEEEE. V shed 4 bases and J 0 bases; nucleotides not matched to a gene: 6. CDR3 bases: TGTGCCAGCAGCCCCAGGGGACTAGCGGGGCCGAACACCGGGGAGCTGTTTTTT. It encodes CASSPRGLAGPNTGELFF. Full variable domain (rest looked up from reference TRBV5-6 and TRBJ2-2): DAGVTQSPTHLIKTRGQQVTLRCSPKSGHDTVSWYQQALGQGPQFIFQYYEEEERQRGNFPDRFSGHQFPNYSSELNVNALLLGDSALYLCASSPRGLAGPNTGELFFGEGSRLTVL.

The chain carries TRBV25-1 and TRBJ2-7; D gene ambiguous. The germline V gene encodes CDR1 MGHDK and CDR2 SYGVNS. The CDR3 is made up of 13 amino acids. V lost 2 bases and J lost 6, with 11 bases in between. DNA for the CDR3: TGTGCCAGCAGTGAAATCCGGGTAGCCGAGCAGTACTTC. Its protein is CASSEIRVAEQYF.

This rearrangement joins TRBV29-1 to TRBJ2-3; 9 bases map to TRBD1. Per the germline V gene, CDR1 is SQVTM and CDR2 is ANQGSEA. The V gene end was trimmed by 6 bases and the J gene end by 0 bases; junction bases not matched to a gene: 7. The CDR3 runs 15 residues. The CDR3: CSVAIQGASTDTQYF. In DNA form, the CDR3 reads TGCAGCGTGGCAATACAGGGGGCAAGCACAGATACGCAGTATTTT.

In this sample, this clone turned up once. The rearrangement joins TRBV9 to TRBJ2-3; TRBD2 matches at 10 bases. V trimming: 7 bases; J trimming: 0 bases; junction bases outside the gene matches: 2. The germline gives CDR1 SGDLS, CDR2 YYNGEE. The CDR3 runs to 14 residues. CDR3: CASSTSGSTDTQYF. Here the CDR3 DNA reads TGTGCCAGCTCGACTAGCGGGAGCACAGATACGCAGTATTTT.

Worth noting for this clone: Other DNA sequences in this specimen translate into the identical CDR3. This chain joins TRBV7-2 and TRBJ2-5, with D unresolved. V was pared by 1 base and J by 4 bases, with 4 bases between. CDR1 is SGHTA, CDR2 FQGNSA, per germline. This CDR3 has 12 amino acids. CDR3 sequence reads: CASSLGRETQYF. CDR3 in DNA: TGTGCCAGCAGCTTAGGTCGAGAGACCCAGTACTTC.

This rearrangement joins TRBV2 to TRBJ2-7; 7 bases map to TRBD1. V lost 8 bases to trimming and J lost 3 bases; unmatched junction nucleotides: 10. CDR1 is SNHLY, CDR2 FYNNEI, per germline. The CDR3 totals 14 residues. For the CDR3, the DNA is TGTGCCAGCCTTAAGGGGGCGGCTCTCTACGAGCAGTACTTC. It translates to CASLKGAALYEQYF.

This CDR3 is CASSPGPFDKNIQYF. CDR3 sequence (DNA): TGTGCCAGCAGCCCTGGGCCCTTTGACAAAAACATTCAGTACTTC. The rearrangement links TRBV28 to TRBJ2-4, with D unresolved. Trimming left V 6 bases short and J 3 bases short, with 15 bases between. The CDR3 totals 15 residues. Germline-derived CDR1 and CDR2 are MDHEN and SYDVKM.

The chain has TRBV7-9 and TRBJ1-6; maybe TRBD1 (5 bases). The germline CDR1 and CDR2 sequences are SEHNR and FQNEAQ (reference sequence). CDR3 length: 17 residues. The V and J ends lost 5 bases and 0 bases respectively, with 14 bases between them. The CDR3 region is CASSRGTASSYNSPLHF. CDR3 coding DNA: TGTGCCAGCAGCCGGGGGACGGCGAGCTCCTATAATTCACCCCTCCACTTT.

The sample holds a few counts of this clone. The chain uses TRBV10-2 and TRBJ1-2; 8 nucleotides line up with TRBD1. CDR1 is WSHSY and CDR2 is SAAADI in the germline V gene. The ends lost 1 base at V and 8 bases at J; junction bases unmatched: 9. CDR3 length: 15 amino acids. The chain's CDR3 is CASSEFRTGIEGYTF. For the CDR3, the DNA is TGCGCCAGCAGTGAGTTTCGGACAGGGATTGAAGGCTACACCTTC.

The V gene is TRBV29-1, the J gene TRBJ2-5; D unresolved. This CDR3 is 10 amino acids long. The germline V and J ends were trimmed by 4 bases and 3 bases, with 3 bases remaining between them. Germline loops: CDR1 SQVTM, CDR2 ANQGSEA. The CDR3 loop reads CSVAEETQYF. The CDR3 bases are TGCAGCGTTGCAGAAGAGACCCAGTACTTC.

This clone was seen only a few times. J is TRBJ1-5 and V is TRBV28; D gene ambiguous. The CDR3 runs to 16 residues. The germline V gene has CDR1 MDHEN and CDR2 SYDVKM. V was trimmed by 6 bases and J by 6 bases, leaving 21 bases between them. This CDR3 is CASSTSPGSTGQPQHF. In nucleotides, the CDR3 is TGTGCCAGCAGCACCTCTCCCGGGAGCACCGGTCAGCCCCAGCATTTT. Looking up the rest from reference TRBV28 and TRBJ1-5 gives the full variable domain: DVKVTQSSRYLVKRTGEKVFLECVQDMDHENMFWYRQDPGLGLRLIYFSYDVKMKEKGDIPEGYSVSREKKERFSLILESASTNQTSMYLCASSTSPGSTGQPQHFGDGTRLSIL.

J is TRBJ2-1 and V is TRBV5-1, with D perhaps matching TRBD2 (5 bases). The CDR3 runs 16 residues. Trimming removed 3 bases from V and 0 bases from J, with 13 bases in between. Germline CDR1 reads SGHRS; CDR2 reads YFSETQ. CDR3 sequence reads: CASSYLSGSSYNEQFF. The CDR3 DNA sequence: TGCGCCAGCAGCTATCTGAGCGGAAGCTCCTACAATGAGCAGTTCTTC.

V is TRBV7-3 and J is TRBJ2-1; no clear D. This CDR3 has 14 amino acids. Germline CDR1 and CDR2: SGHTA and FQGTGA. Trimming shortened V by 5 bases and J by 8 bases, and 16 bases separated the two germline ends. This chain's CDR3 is CASSTNSGHDEQFF. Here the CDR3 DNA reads TGTGCCAGCAGCACCAATTCGGGTCACGATGAGCAGTTCTTC.

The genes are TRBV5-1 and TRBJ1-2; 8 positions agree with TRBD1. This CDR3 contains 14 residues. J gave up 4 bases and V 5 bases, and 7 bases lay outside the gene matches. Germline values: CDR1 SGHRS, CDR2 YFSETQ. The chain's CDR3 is CASSSRQGSYGYTF. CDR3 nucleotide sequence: TGCGCCAGCAGTTCCCGACAGGGGTCCTATGGCTACACCTTC.

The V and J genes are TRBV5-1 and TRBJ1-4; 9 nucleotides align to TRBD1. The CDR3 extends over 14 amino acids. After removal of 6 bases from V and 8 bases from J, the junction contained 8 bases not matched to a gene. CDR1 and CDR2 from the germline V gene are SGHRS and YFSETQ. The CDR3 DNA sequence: TGCGCCAGCACCAATACAGGGGGCAACGAAAAACTGTTTTTT. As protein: CASTNTGGNEKLFF.

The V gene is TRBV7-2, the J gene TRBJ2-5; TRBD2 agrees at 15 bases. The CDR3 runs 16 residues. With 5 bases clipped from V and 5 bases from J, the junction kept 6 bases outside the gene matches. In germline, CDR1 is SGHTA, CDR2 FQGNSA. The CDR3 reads CASSGRTSGGAETQYF. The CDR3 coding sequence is TGTGCCAGCAGCGGCAGGACTAGCGGGGGGGCGGAGACCCAGTACTTC.

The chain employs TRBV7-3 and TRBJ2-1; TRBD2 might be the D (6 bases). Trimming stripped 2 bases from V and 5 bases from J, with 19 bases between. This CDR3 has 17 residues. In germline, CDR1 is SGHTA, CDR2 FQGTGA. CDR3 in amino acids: CASSLSHGGAGNNEQFF. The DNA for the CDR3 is TGTGCCAGCAGCTTATCCCACGGTGGGGCGGGGAACAATGAGCAGTTCTTC. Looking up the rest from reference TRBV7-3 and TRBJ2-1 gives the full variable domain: GAGVSQTPSNKVTEKGKYVELRCDPISGHTALYWYRQSLGQGPEFLIYFQGTGAADDSGLPNDRFFAVRPEGSVSTLKIQRTERGDSAVYLCASSLSHGGAGNNEQFFGPGTRLTVL.

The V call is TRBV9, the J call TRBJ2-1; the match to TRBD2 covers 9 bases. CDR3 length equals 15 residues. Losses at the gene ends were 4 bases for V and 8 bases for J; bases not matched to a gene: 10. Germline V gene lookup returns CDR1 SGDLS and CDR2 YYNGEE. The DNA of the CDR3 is TGTGCCAGCAGCCCATACCATAGACTAGCGGATGAGCAGTTCTTC. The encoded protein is CASSPYHRLADEQFF.